These 18 T cell receptor beta chains came from one sample sequenced in a study of T cell changes during pregnancy in multiple sclerosis. Only in-frame clones appear in the TCRdb table, and some are missing; sequencing was by immunoSEQ multiplex PCR. The data show about 38,000 clones, 88% seen once. Specimen: CD8+ T cells from peripheral blood mononuclear cells, collected in the third trimester of pregnancy. These receptors were collected from a female donor with multiple sclerosis, enrolled in a pregnancy study.

V is TRBV2 and J is TRBJ2-1, with 11 bases lining up with TRBD2. The V segment lost 1 base and the J segment 8 bases; nucleotides outside the gene matches: 4. Germline CDR1 and CDR2: SNHLY and FYNNEI. The CDR3 has 15 amino acids. The CDR3 sequence: CASSEVAGGPDEQFF. In nucleotides, the CDR3 is TGTGCCAGCAGTGAAGTAGCGGGGGGGCCTGATGAGCAGTTCTTC.

The CDR3 sequence: CATQGAWYGYTF. The CDR3 DNA reads as TGTGCTACCCAGGGGGCCTGGTATGGCTACACCTTC. V is TRBV5-4 and J is TRBJ1-2, with TRBD1 matching 8 bases. This CDR3 is 12 amino acids long. The germline V gene has CDR1 SGHNT and CDR2 YYREEE (reference sequence). The entire variable domain, with the rest obtained from reference TRBV5-4 and TRBJ1-2, is as follows: ETGVTQSPTHLIKTRGQQVTLRCSSQSGHNTVSWYQQALGQGPQFIFQYYREEENGRGNFPPRFSGLQFPNYSSELNVNALELDDSALYLCATQGAWYGYTFGSGTRLTVV.

The chain combines TRBV27 with TRBJ2-1; possibly TRBD2 for D (6 bases). The CDR3 totals 14 residues. The germline CDR1 and CDR2 sequences are MNHEY and SMNVEV (reference sequence). The germline V and J ends were trimmed by 8 bases and 6 bases, with 17 bases remaining between them. This CDR3 reads CASLGWNGGNEQFF. In nucleotides, the CDR3 is TGTGCCAGCCTTGGGTGGAACGGGGGCAATGAGCAGTTCTTC.

The chain combines TRBV4-1 with TRBJ2-3, with 7 nucleotides matching TRBD1. CDR3 length: 19 residues. The germline gives CDR1 MGHRA, CDR2 YSYEKL. With V trimmed by 1 base and J by 0 bases, 13 bases remained unmatched. CDR3 protein: CASSQGPYRGIVSTDTQYF. CDR3 DNA sequence: TGCGCCAGCAGCCAAGGTCCTTACAGGGGAATAGTCAGCACAGATACGCAGTATTTT.

The chain joins TRBV2 to TRBJ1-3; tentative D call: TRBD1 (5 bases). V lost 6 bases to trimming and J lost 0 bases, with 12 bases between them. The CDR3 loop spans 15 amino acids. The V gene's germline CDR1 is SNHLY and CDR2 FYNNEI. In DNA form, the CDR3 reads TGTGCCAGCAGGCGGGACCTTCCCTCTGGAAACACCATATATTTT. Amino acid sequence: CASRRDLPSGNTIYF.

The V gene is TRBV28, the J gene TRBJ2-5; 8 bases are shared with TRBD2. Germline V CDR1 and CDR2: MDHEN, SYDVKM. The V segment lost 5 bases and the J segment 4 bases; nucleotides outside the gene matches: 15. The CDR3 runs 17 residues. CDR3 sequence (DNA): TGTGCCAGCAGTGGGGGGACTCAGCGGGGGCCTGGAGAGACCCAGTACTTC. As protein: CASSGGTQRGPGETQYF.

This clone was observed a single time. V and J are TRBV5-1 and TRBJ2-3; 8 bases fit TRBD2. The CDR3 runs to 14 residues. Germline values: CDR1 SGHRS, CDR2 YFSETQ. V dropped 3 bases and J dropped 6; count of bases not matched to a gene: 6. The CDR3 sequence: CASSSRTSLDTQYF. The CDR3 nucleotides read TGCGCCAGCAGCTCCCGGACTAGCCTCGATACGCAGTATTTT. Using reference TRBV5-1 and TRBJ2-3 for the parts outside the CDR3, the full variable domain is KAGVTQTPRYLIKTRGQQVTLSCSPISGHRSVSWYQQTPGQGLQFLFEYFSETQRNKGNFPGRFSGRQFSNSRSEMNVSTLELGDSALYLCASSSRTSLDTQYFGPGTRLTVL.

This clone came up once. This rearrangement joins TRBV9 to TRBJ2-3, with TRBD2 matching 10 bases. V shed 2 bases and J 4 bases; nucleotides not matched to a gene: 10. The CDR3 totals 17 residues. From germline, CDR1 is SGDLS and CDR2 YYNGEE. The chain's CDR3 is CASSVGAGGMAADTQYF. The CDR3 region has the DNA TGTGCCAGCAGCGTCGGAGCGGGGGGGATGGCGGCAGATACGCAGTATTTT.

The chain has TRBV5-1 and TRBJ1-1, with 7 nucleotides matching TRBD1. The CDR3 is made up of 15 amino acids. The V gene end was trimmed by 5 bases and the J gene end by 8 bases; junction bases not matched to a gene: 15. Germline values: CDR1 SGHRS, CDR2 YFSETQ. The chain's CDR3 is CASSPRGTDFWEAFF. Here the CDR3 DNA reads TGCGCCAGCAGTCCCAGGGGGACAGATTTCTGGGAAGCTTTCTTT.

The chain couples TRBV5-6 to TRBJ2-7; 10 bases are shared with TRBD2. This CDR3 spans 14 amino acids. Germline V gives CDR1 SGHDT, CDR2 YYEEEE. V lost 3 bases, J lost 1 base, and 1 base stayed unmatched. The CDR3 nucleotides read TGTGCCAGCAGCTCGGGACTAGCGTCCTACGAGCAGTACTTC. This encodes CASSSGLASYEQYF.

The rearrangement uses TRBV5-1 and TRBJ2-1; 12 positions agree with TRBD1. The ends lost 4 bases at V and 7 bases at J; junction bases unmatched: 9. The CDR3 has 16 residues. CDR1 is SGHRS, CDR2 YFSETQ, per germline. The CDR3, as DNA: TGCGCCAGCAGCCAACCTCCGGGACAGGGGGCAAATGAGCAGTTCTTC. Its protein is CASSQPPGQGANEQFF.

The V gene is TRBV4-1, the J gene TRBJ2-3; possible D gene TRBD2, 6 bases. The length of the CDR3 is 17 residues. Germline V gene data show CDR1 as MGHRA and CDR2 as YSYEKL. Trimming took off 1 base at V and 0 bases at J, with 14 bases between the two ends. The CDR3 region is CASSQALEGPSTDTQYF. The CDR3 region has the DNA TGCGCCAGCAGCCAAGCCTTGGAGGGGCCAAGCACAGATACGCAGTATTTT.

The chain uses TRBV7-9 and TRBJ1-1; D perhaps matches TRBD1 (6 bases). CDR1 and CDR2 (germline): SEHNR, FQNEAQ (reference sequence). The V end lost 5 bases, the J end lost 7 bases, and 23 bases lay between the germline ends. The CDR3 length is 16 residues. CDR3 sequence reads: CASSTPGQLAVGEAFF. Written as DNA, the CDR3 is TGTGCCAGCAGCACGCCGGGACAACTCGCCGTGGGTGAAGCTTTCTTT.

The rearrangement links TRBV2 to TRBJ2-7, with a tentative D call TRBD1 (6 bases). Germline CDR1 SNHLY, CDR2 FYNNEI. There are 13 residues in the CDR3. The ends were cut back, 8 bases at V and 3 bases at J, with 14 bases in the middle. Here the CDR3 DNA reads TGTGCCAGCCACCCGGGACACAGCTACGAGCAGTACTTC. It encodes CASHPGHSYEQYF.

This chain connects TRBV7-3 to TRBJ1-4; TRBD1 is a possible D gene (6 bases). The length of the CDR3 is 13 residues. V was pared by 11 bases and J by 4 bases, with 14 bases between. Germline CDR1 SGHTA, CDR2 FQGTGA. CDR3 region: CAGEGDLNEKLFF. CDR3 sequence (DNA): TGTGCCGGAGAGGGGGACCTTAATGAAAAACTGTTTTTT.

The table lists this clone with a count of one. This chain connects TRBV6-5 to TRBJ2-2; 8 bases map to TRBD1. J gave up 5 bases and V 6 bases, and 2 bases lay outside the gene matches. The germline V gene has CDR1 MNHEY and CDR2 SVGAGI. This CDR3 comprises 13 residues. The CDR3 is CASSRQGTGELFF. In DNA form, the CDR3 reads TGTGCCAGCAGCCGACAGGGGACCGGGGAGCTGTTTTTT.

The V gene is TRBV29-1, the J gene TRBJ1-1; TRBD1 matches at 9 bases. The CDR3 contains 13 residues. V was clipped by 7 bases and J by 5 bases; unmatched bases: 8. Germline CDR1 reads SQVTM; CDR2 reads ANQGSEA. CDR3 region: CSARDREGTEAFF. The CDR3 coding sequence is TGCAGCGCCAGGGACAGGGAAGGAACTGAAGCTTTCTTT.

Regarding this clone: An end of the junction does not agree with germline; a read error may underlie this. The chain carries TRBV2 and TRBJ2-7, with D uncertain. There are 14 residues in the CDR3. Germline assignment: CDR1 SNHLY and CDR2 FYNNEI. CDR3 in amino acids: CASIWLSDSCEQYF. CDR3 DNA: TGTGCCAGCATCTGGTTAAGCGACTCCTGCGAGCAGTACTTC. The variable domain in full, completed from reference TRBV2 and TRBJ2-7, reads EPEVTQTPSHQVTQMGQEVILRCVPISNHLYFYWYRQILGQKVEFLVSFYNNEISEKSEIFDDQFSVERPDGSNFTLKIRSTKLEDSAMYFCASIWLSDSCEQYFGPGTRLTVT.